One and the same sample provided the 19 T cell receptor beta chains below, sequenced in a study of cytomegalovirus exposure and HLA in healthy donors. Repertoires were generated with immunoSEQ multiplex PCR, while TCRdb's copy carries only in-frame clones and drops some. The sample consists of about 270,000 clones, about 86% of them appearing once. Sample: PBMCs. The receptors were sampled from a woman under 30 in good health and CMV-seronegative.

Concerning this clone itself: Other DNA sequences within the sample encode an identical CDR3. The rearrangement uses TRBV5-1 and TRBJ2-2, with D unresolved. The length of the CDR3 is 13 residues. The V end lost 7 bases, the J end lost 1 base, and 8 bases lay between the germline ends. Germline V gene sequence: CDR1 SGHRS, CDR2 YFSETQ. The CDR3 here is CASAGLNTGELFF. DNA of the CDR3: TGCGCCAGCGCCGGTTTGAACACCGGGGAGCTGTTTTTT.

This sequence joins TRBV19 and TRBJ1-2, with 11 bases that match TRBD1. Germline CDR1 and CDR2: LNHDA and SQIVND (reference sequence). CDR3 length: 18 residues. V gave up 4 bases and J gave up 4 bases; unmatched junction bases: 14. The CDR3 coding sequence is TGTGCCAGTAGTAGAGCGGCCGGGACAGGGGGAATTCCCTATGGCTACACCTTC. Its translation is CASSRAAGTGGIPYGYTF.

This clone was picked up one time. This chain links TRBV5-1 with TRBJ1-1; D unresolved. Per the germline V gene, CDR1 is SGHRS and CDR2 is YFSETQ. The CDR3 loop spans 13 amino acids. Trimming took off 7 bases at V and 2 bases at J, with 12 bases between the two ends. CDR3 sequence reads: CASGIGDNTEAFF. Written as DNA, the CDR3 is TGCGCCAGCGGTATCGGAGACAACACTGAAGCTTTCTTT.

This clone was found once. V and J are TRBV27 and TRBJ2-3, with 12 positions matching TRBD2. The CDR3 totals 19 residues. Germline V gene sequence: CDR1 MNHEY, CDR2 SMNVEV (reference sequence). Germline trimming cut 5 bases from V and 1 base from J; bases unmatched to any gene: 13. The CDR3 region has the DNA TGTGCCAGCAGTCCCGATGGACTAGCGGGGTCTGCCGGCACAGATACGCAGTATTTT. It codes for CASSPDGLAGSAGTDTQYF.

The CDR3 DNA follows: TGTGCCAGCAGTACCCCCCGCAGGGCCGGCAATCAGCCCCAGCATTTT. Its translation is CASSTPRRAGNQPQHF. The chain employs TRBV28 and TRBJ1-5, with a possible D match to TRBD1 (5 bases). CDR1 MDHEN and CDR2 SYDVKM come from the germline V gene. V lost 5 bases and J lost 2, with 16 bases in between. CDR3 size: 16 residues.

The V call is TRBV6-1, the J call TRBJ2-1, with D possibly TRBD1 on 5 matching bases. The V and J ends lost 11 bases and 0 bases respectively, with 14 bases between them. The CDR3 is 14 residues long. Germline V CDR1 and CDR2: MNHNS, SASEGT. CDR3 sequence: CAGAPGYSYNEQFF. The CDR3 coding sequence is TGTGCCGGAGCCCCAGGGTACTCCTACAATGAGCAGTTCTTC.

The chain carries TRBV7-2 and TRBJ2-7, with a weak D call TRBD2 (5 bases). In germline, CDR1 is SGHTA, CDR2 FQGNSA. With 3 bases removed from V and 5 bases from J, the gap between germline ends came to 17 bases. CDR3 length equals 15 residues. The CDR3 sequence: CASSFRTGSGNEQYF. The CDR3, as DNA: TGTGCCAGCAGCTTCCGGACTGGAAGCGGAAACGAGCAGTACTTC.

There are a few counts of this clone. The gene calls are TRBV28 and TRBJ2-1; 9 bases map to TRBD2. This CDR3 is 16 amino acids long. V lost 0 bases, J lost 6 bases, and 6 bases stayed unmatched. Germline loops: CDR1 MDHEN, CDR2 SYDVKM. CDR3 sequence: CASSLWGSGGGNEQFF. The DNA of the CDR3 is TGTGCCAGCAGTTTATGGGGTAGCGGGGGCGGCAATGAGCAGTTCTTC.

This chain joins TRBV27 and TRBJ1-1, with 7 bases lining up with TRBD1. The CDR3 runs 15 residues. V shed 1 base and J 6 bases; nucleotides not matched to a gene: 8. Germline V CDR1 and CDR2: MNHEY, SMNVEV (reference sequence). CDR3 DNA sequence: TGTGCCAGCAGTTTATTCGAGGGGGCGAGGGCTGAAGCTTTCTTT. As protein: CASSLFEGARAEAFF.

The V gene is TRBV28, the J gene TRBJ2-2; 7 nucleotides match TRBD1. The trim removed 2 bases at V and 3 bases at J, leaving 3 bases unmatched. The V gene's germline CDR1 is MDHEN and CDR2 SYDVKM. The CDR3 has 15 amino acids. The CDR3 coding sequence is TGTGCCAGCAGTTTAAGGCAGGGGGACACCGGGGAGCTGTTTTTT. Translated, it gives CASSLRQGDTGELFF. Based on the CDR3 plus reference TRBV28 and TRBJ2-2, the full variable domain is DVKVTQSSRYLVKRTGEKVFLECVQDMDHENMFWYRQDPGLGLRLIYFSYDVKMKEKGDIPEGYSVSREKKERFSLILESASTNQTSMYLCASSLRQGDTGELFFGEGSRLTVL.

This clone occurred a few times. This chain connects TRBV27 to TRBJ1-2; TRBD1 matches at 11 bases. Germline trimming cut 0 bases from V and 7 bases from J; bases unmatched to any gene: 1. The CDR3 sequence is 14 residues long. Germline V gives CDR1 MNHEY, CDR2 SMNVEV (reference sequence). The CDR3 is CASSLSGQGAGYTF. The CDR3 DNA follows: TGTGCCAGCAGTTTATCCGGACAGGGGGCTGGCTACACCTTC.

This clone was counted a few times. The rearrangement uses TRBV27 and TRBJ2-7; 8 bases are shared with TRBD2. CDR3 length equals 14 residues. The junction had 6 bases not matched to a gene; V was cut back by 5 bases and J by 3 bases. Germline V gene sequence: CDR1 MNHEY, CDR2 SMNVEV (reference sequence). CDR3 amino acids: CASSTSAGDYEQYF. The CDR3 nucleotides read TGTGCCAGCAGTACGTCAGCGGGAGACTACGAGCAGTACTTC.

The chain recombines TRBV5-8 with TRBJ2-7; TRBD1 matches at 8 bases. CDR1 and CDR2 from the germline V gene are SGHTS and YDEGEE. CDR3 length: 15 amino acids. J lost 4 bases, V lost 3 bases, and 9 bases had no gene match. The DNA for the CDR3 is TGTGCCAGCAGCTCGTGGATGGGACAGGTGTACGAGCAGTACTTC. It translates to CASSSWMGQVYEQYF.

This chain links TRBV29-1 with TRBJ1-3, with TRBD1 matching 7 bases. Germline loops: CDR1 SQVTM, CDR2 ANQGSEA. The CDR3 sequence is 13 residues long. The V gene end was trimmed by 7 bases and the J gene end by 3 bases; junction bases not matched to a gene: 6. CDR3 amino acids: CSASGGFGNTIYF. For the CDR3, the DNA is TGCAGCGCTTCAGGGGGGTTTGGAAACACCATATATTTT.

V usage is TRBV5-1 and J usage is TRBJ2-2; 7 bases align to TRBD2. CDR1 is SGHRS, CDR2 YFSETQ, per germline. The J segment lost 0 bases and the V segment lost 3 bases, leaving 2 bases of the junction unmatched. This CDR3 spans 15 amino acids. CDR3 protein: CASSSLAANTGELFF. The CDR3 nucleotides read TGCGCCAGCAGCTCTCTAGCGGCGAACACCGGGGAGCTGTTTTTT.

The chain employs TRBV7-6 and TRBJ2-2, with 11 bases identical to TRBD2. The ends lost 6 bases at V and 4 bases at J; junction bases unmatched: 7. CDR1 is SGHVS and CDR2 is FNYEAQ in the germline V gene. CDR3 length: 16 amino acids. CDR3 bases: TGTGCCAGCAGTCCTGGACTAGCGGGTGGCACCGGGGAGCTGTTTTTT. Residues: CASSPGLAGGTGELFF.

The chain employs TRBV7-3 and TRBJ2-2, with TRBD2 identical over 8 bases. The CDR3 consists of 16 residues. V was pared by 5 bases and J by 4 bases, with 9 bases of the junction left unmatched. CDR1 is SGHTA, CDR2 FQGTGA, per germline. The CDR3 region is CASSPTGGAGTGELFF. Written as DNA, the CDR3 is TGTGCCAGCAGCCCCACCGGGGGGGCCGGCACCGGGGAGCTGTTTTTT.

This clone was observed a few times. J is TRBJ1-3 and V is TRBV29-1; maybe TRBD1 (6 bases). The CDR3 is 16 residues long. In germline, CDR1 is SQVTM, CDR2 ANQGSEA. The ends were cut back, 3 bases at V and 1 base at J, with 16 bases in the middle. This CDR3 is CSVDAPNRDSGNTIYF. CDR3 coding DNA: TGCAGCGTTGATGCCCCTAACAGGGATTCTGGAAACACCATATATTTT. The full variable domain, rest sourced from reference TRBV29-1 and TRBJ1-3, is SAVISQKPSRDICQRGTSLTIQCQVDSQVTMMFWYRQQPGQSLTLIATANQGSEATYESGFVIDKFPISRPNLTFSTLTVSNMSPEDSSIYLCSVDAPNRDSGNTIYFGEGSWLTVV.

V gene TRBV4-1 combines with J gene TRBJ2-7, with a weak D call TRBD2 (7 bases). V was pared by 4 bases and J by 2 bases, with 15 bases between. The CDR3 spans 15 residues. The germline gives CDR1 MGHRA, CDR2 YSYEKL. CDR3 DNA sequence: TGCGCCAGCAGCCCAGGGGCTAGCGGCACCTACGAGCAGTACTTC. It codes for CASSPGASGTYEQYF.